This TCR beta chain stems from a study of blood T cells in healthy people across ages. General study results and limits: Diversity estimates from one million T cells were considered underestimates.

The authors ran a second PCR of 7 to 11 cycles using a sample-barcoded 5' primer and a J-beta primer mix. With 12 random nucleotides, a template-switch adaptor tagged each individual cDNA molecule. A single record per CDR3 protein comes from TCRdb applying MiXCR to the 5' RACE reads. This repertoire shows approximately 850,000 distinct CDR3 sequences, 40% to 50% found once; its top ten account for under 20%. This CDR3 has 12 residues. V was cut by 0 bases and J by 8 bases, with 7 bases left in between. The V gene's germline CDR1 is SGHDT and CDR2 YYEEEE. The table lists this clonotype with a few counts. Its antigen remains unknown.

The sequence derives from a man aged 55 to 69 in good health. The sequenced sample was blood. The chain couples TRBV5-6 to TRBJ2-3; TRBD1 might be the D (5 bases). Here the CDR3 reads CASSLGGVTQYF. Here the CDR3 DNA reads TGTGCCAGCAGCTTGGGGGGCGTTACGCAGTATTTT.